This TCR beta chain was recorded in a study of radiotherapy plus CTLA-4 blockade in lung cancer (dated by TCRdb to 2016 to 2019). Some background on the complete study: Among the enrolled patients, around 17% had an objective response, and around 31% reached disease control.

As concerns this clone: The antigen it recognizes is unknown. Base qualities are not at hand, and no much larger clone is one base apart.

The study tested focal radiation therapy combined with CTLA-4 blockade (ipilimumab) in patients with chemo-refractory metastatic non-small-cell lung cancer. The research as a whole found: The strongest predictors of response, as reported, were early dynamic changes in blood T cell clones along with a rise in serum interferon-beta after radiation. After treatment with radiotherapy and ipilimumab, TCR clones that originated in tumors expanded in peripheral blood.

Libraries were prepared through the immunoSEQ multiplex PCR assay. Not all clones reach the TCRdb copy of this immuneACCESS table, which keeps in-frame sequences only. Checked studies attribute under half of the gap to unresolved V genes and leave the rest unexplained. The sample records 80,000 or so clones, around 76% of which are singletons. Clones ranked in the top ten supply approximately 4% of the sample. The sequencing here drew on peripheral blood, taken from a patient treated with radiotherapy plus ipilimumab. The source is a human donor with non-small cell lung cancer who had a partial response to radiotherapy plus ipilimumab. Some clones in this sample may be carry-over from other donors' samples.

The CDR3 in this case is CASKWGQGRDTQYF. The nucleotide sequence is TGTGCCAGTAAATGGGGACAGGGTCGAGATACGCAGTATTTT. The receptor chain draws on TRBV6-1 and TRBJ2-3, and 9 junctional nucleotides match TRBD1. The CDR3 spans 14 residues, from the cysteine through the phenylalanine. Of the read, only the CDR3 DNA is kept; its 42 bases are in frame from base 1. CDR1 and CDR2, looked up from the germline V gene, are MNHNS and SASEGT. V and J are trimmed by 9 bases and 5 bases, and the gene matches miss 9 bases of the junction.